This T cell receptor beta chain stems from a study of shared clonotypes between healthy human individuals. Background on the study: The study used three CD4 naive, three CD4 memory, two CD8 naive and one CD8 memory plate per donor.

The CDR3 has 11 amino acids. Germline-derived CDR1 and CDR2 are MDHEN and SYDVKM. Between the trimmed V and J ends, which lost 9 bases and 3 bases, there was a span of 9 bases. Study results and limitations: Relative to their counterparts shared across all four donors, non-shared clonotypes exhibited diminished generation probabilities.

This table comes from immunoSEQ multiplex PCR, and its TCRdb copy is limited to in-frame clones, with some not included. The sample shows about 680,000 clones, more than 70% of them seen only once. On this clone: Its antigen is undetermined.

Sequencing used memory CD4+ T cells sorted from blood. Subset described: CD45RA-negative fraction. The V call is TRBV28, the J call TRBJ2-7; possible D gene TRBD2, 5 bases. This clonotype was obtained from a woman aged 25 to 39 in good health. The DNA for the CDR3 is TGTGCCAGTGGACTGAGCTACGAGCAGTACTTC. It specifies CASGLSYEQYF.